This TCR beta chain was retrieved from a study of cytomegalovirus exposure and HLA in healthy donors. With 60 Vbeta and 13 Jbeta primers, the PCR was carried out. Sequenced by immunoSEQ multiplex PCR; TCRdb stores in-frame clones only, minus some. The table lists fewer than 85,000 clones, with approximately 3.9% in the top ten. Germline V gene lookup returns CDR1 SGHRS and CDR2 YFSETQ. Trimming removed 0 bases from V and 6 bases from J; junction bases left unmatched: 5. The CDR3 has 15 amino acids. What was sequenced was PBMCs. The chain links TRBV5-1 to TRBJ2-1; TRBD2 matches at 8 bases. The source of this sequence is a female donor in good health and CMV-seropositive. The CDR3 loop reads CASSLDAGLVNEQFF. In nucleotides, the CDR3 is TGCGCCAGCAGCTTGGATGCGGGACTAGTCAATGAGCAGTTCTTC.